The T cell receptor beta chain under discussion was sequenced for a study of T cell responses to AZD1222 COVID-19 vaccine. Findings and caveats of the study: Clonal diversity was possibly underestimated, and the donors were mostly white British, with more females. Among those given AZD1222, only five to seven were seropositive at baseline. Recipients of two AZD1222 doses showed rising Spike-specific TCR breadth and depth. As reported, nearly half of all spike-specific TCRs target variant regions that are unmutated.

With 0 bases clipped from V and 4 bases from J, the junction kept 6 bases outside the gene matches. The CDR3 is 16 residues long. Germline V lookup: CDR1 SGHVS, CDR2 FQNEAQ. Comment on this clone: Antigen unknown.

Sequenced by immunoSEQ multiplex PCR; TCRdb stores in-frame clones only, minus some. This table holds some 190,000 clones, 80% to 95% found once. This chain links TRBV7-8 with TRBJ1-5; 7 bases fit TRBD1. The source of this sequence is an adult who received the AZD1222 COVID-19 vaccine. The sample here was peripheral blood, taken 28 days after the second AZD1222 dose. This CDR3 is CASSLAPGQLNQPQHF. The CDR3 bases are TGTGCCAGCAGCTTAGCACCGGGACAGCTTAATCAGCCCCAGCATTTT.